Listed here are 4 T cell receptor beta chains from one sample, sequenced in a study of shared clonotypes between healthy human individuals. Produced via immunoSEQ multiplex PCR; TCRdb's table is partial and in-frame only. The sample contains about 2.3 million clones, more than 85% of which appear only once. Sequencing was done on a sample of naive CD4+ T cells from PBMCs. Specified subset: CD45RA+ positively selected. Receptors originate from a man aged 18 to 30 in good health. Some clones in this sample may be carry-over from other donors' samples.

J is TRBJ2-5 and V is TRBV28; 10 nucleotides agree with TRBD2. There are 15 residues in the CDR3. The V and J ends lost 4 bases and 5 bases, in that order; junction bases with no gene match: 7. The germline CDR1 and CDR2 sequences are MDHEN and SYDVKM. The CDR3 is CASSSLAGAGETQYF. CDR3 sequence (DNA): TGTGCCAGCAGTTCCCTAGCGGGAGCGGGGGAGACCCAGTACTTC.

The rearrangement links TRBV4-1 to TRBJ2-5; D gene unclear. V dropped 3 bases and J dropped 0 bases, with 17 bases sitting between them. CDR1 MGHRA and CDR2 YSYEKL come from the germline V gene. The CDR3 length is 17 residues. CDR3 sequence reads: CASSQARGGPYQETQYF. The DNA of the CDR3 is TGCGCCAGCAGCCAGGCTCGAGGTGGCCCGTACCAAGAGACCCAGTACTTC.

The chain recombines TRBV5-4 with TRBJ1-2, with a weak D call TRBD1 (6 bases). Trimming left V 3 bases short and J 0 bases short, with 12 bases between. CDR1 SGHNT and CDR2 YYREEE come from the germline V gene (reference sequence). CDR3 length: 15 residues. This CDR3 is CASSSRQDSNYGYTF. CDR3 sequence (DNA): TGTGCCAGCAGCTCACGACAGGACTCTAACTATGGCTACACCTTC.

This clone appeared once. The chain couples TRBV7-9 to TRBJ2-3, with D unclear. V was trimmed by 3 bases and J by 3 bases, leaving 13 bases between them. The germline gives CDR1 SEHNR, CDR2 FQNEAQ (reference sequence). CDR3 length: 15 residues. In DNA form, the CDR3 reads TGTGCCAGCAGCTTGATCGCGGTGCCGACAGATACGCAGTATTTT. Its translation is CASSLIAVPTDTQYF.